A selection of T cell receptor beta chains follows, all from one sample in a study of PD-L1 blockade in urothelial cancer. Libraries were prepared by immunoSEQ multiplex PCR; TCRdb keeps only in-frame clonotypes and omits some of them. The sample gives tens of thousands of clones, over 75% of which show up once; roughly 1.9% is in the top ten. The sample consisted of PBMCs, taken around atezolizumab (anti-PD-L1) treatment. These receptors all stem from a man between 45 and 60 years old with urothelial cancer. The CDR3 runs from the conserved cysteine through the conserved F or W. Fields, in order: J gene, clone size, D gene, V gene, CDR3 DNA, CDR3 protein. The D gene is left open where the match is weak. The size field is filled for only some rows; it gives once, few, many or a size class.

>TRBJ2-7|-|TRBD2|TRBV19
TGTGCCAGTAGTACGACGGGGGGAACCTACGAGCAGTACTTC
CASSTTGGTYEQYF
>TRBJ2-2|once|TRBD2|TRBV7-2
TGTGCCAGCAGCCCCAGCGGGAGTGGGGGCGGGGAGCTGTTTTTT
CASSPSGSGGGELFF
>TRBJ1-1|-|-|TRBV15
TGTGCCACCAGCAGAGATAATGAGGGACACAGAAACACTGAAGCTTTCTTT
CATSRDNEGHRNTEAFF
>TRBJ2-7|-|TRBD2|TRBV6-6
TGTGCCAGCAGCCGATGGACTAGCGGCTACGAGCAGTACTTC
CASSRWTSGYEQYF
>TRBJ2-1|-|TRBD1|TRBV5-4
TGTGCCAGCAGCCGGACAGGGGGCACCTCCTACAATGAGCAGTTCTTC
CASSRTGGTSYNEQFF
>TRBJ2-1|-|TRBD2|TRBV7-9
TGTGCCAGCAGCTTAGGAGCCGGACTAGCGGGCTACAATGAGCAATTCTTC
CASSLGAGLAGYNEQFF
>TRBJ2-1|-|TRBD1|TRBV13
TGTGCCAGCAGCTCCCGACAGGGGATTTACAATGAGCAGTTCTTC
CASSSRQGIYNEQFF
>TRBJ1-4|-|-|TRBV27
TGTGCCAGCAGTTTCCTCAGTAATAATGAAAAACTGTTTTTT
CASSFLSNNEKLFF
>TRBJ2-3|-|TRBD2|TRBV2
TGTGCCAGCAGTGTGCCAATAGCGGGAGTAGCTACGCAGTATTTT
CASSVPIAGVATQYF
>TRBJ2-1|-|-|TRBV12-1
TGTGCCAGCAGCTTTGGCAGAAATGAGCAGTTCTTC
CASSFGRNEQFF
>TRBJ1-2|-|TRBD1|TRBV27
TGTGCCAGCAGTTTATTACAGGGGTATGGCTACACCTTC
CASSLLQGYGYTF
>TRBJ2-3|-|TRBD2|TRBV7-9
TGTGCCAGCAGTCGAGTCGTGGGGGGGGGTTTCACAGATACGCAGTATTTT
CASSRVVGGGFTDTQYF
>TRBJ2-7|-|TRBD1|TRBV6-5
TGTGCCAGCAAGCCGGGACAGGGGGCTTACGAGCAGTACTTC
CASKPGQGAYEQYF
>TRBJ2-1|-|-|TRBV5-8
TGTGCCAGCAGCTTGCAGGGAATGGGGGCTTACAATGAGCAGTTCTTC
CASSLQGMGAYNEQFF
>TRBJ2-3|-|TRBD2|TRBV5-1
TGCGCCAGCTCCGACCCAGGGACTAGCGGGATAGGGGGAGATACGCAGTATTTT
CASSDPGTSGIGGDTQYF
>TRBJ2-5|-|-|TRBV27
TGTGCCAGCAGTCCCCAGGGTTCAGAGACCCAGTACTTC
CASSPQGSETQYF
>TRBJ1-3|-|-|TRBV9
TGTGCCAGCAGCGTAGTGGGGGCGGATGGAAACACCATATATTTT
CASSVVGADGNTIYF
>TRBJ2-4|-|-|TRBV5-3
TGTGCCAAACCCAGGGGCAGGGTCCTAGCCAAAAACATTCAGTACTTC
CAKPRGRVLAKNIQYF
>TRBJ1-3|-|TRBD1|TRBV9
TGTGCCAGCAGCGCGAGGGGACAGGGGGGAAACACCATATATTTT
CASSARGQGGNTIYF
>TRBJ1-4|-|-|TRBV19
TGTGCCAGTAGTTCGCGGGCAGAGGAAAAACTGTTTTTT
CASSSRAEEKLFF
>TRBJ1-6|-|-|TRBV9
TGTGCCAGCAGCGTAGATGAGAATTCACCCCTCCACTTT
CASSVDENSPLHF
>TRBJ2-5|-|-|TRBV15
TGTGCCACCAGCCCTCCGGACTACCAAGAGACCCAGTACTTC
CATSPPDYQETQYF
>TRBJ2-7|-|TRBD1|TRBV5-6
TGTGCCAGCAGCGCCCCAGGGGGCACTCGGGGCGAGCAGTACTTC
CASSAPGGTRGEQYF
>TRBJ1-1|once|-|TRBV14
TGTGCCAGCAGCCAAGATTCGTGGAGGGGTAACACTGAAGCTTTCTTT
CASSQDSWRGNTEAFF
>TRBJ1-6|-|-|TRBV7-9
TGTGCCAGCAGCCCCGGACAGCCTAGTAATTCACCCCTCCACTTT
CASSPGQPSNSPLHF
>TRBJ1-4|-|-|TRBV29-1
TGCAGCGTTTCCCCTTCCCCCGAAAAACTGTTTTTT
CSVSPSPEKLFF
>TRBJ2-2|-|-|TRBV7-9
TGTGCCAGCAGCCCGTATGCGACCGGGGAGCTGTTTTTT
CASSPYATGELFF
>TRBJ2-7|-|-|TRBV13
TGTGCCAGCAGCTTAGAAGTCGCAGGGGCGGATGAGCAGTACTTC
CASSLEVAGADEQYF
>TRBJ2-3|-|TRBD2|TRBV9
TGTGCCAGCAGCGTAAATGGACTAGCGGGAGCTGGAGAAAGTACAGATACGCAGTATTTT
CASSVNGLAGAGESTDTQYF
>TRBJ1-1|-|-|TRBV6-5
TGTGCCACGAAACTTTCTGGCACTGAAGCTTTCTTT
CATKLSGTEAFF
>TRBJ2-1|-|-|TRBV2
TGTGCCAGCAGGGGATCAGGGGCCTACAATGAGCAGTTCTTC
CASRGSGAYNEQFF
>TRBJ1-2|-|TRBD1|TRBV19
TGTGCCAGTAGTATGGGACAGTCTAGCTATGGCTACACCTTC
CASSMGQSSYGYTF
>TRBJ2-5|once|TRBD1|TRBV29-1
TGCAGCGTTGAAGGGAGGACAGGGTCCGAGACCCAGTACTTC
CSVEGRTGSETQYF
>TRBJ2-5|-|-|TRBV12-5
TGTGCTAGTGGTTTTTATCAAGAGCAAGAGACCCAGTACTTC
CASGFYQEQETQYF
>TRBJ2-1|-|TRBD2|TRBV27
TGTGCCAGCAGGGATCCGGGACTACTCAATGAGCAGTTCTTC
CASRDPGLLNEQFF
>TRBJ2-1|-|-|TRBV6-1
TGTGCCAGCAGTGAAGAGGAGGGGGGGTACAATGAGCAGTTCTTC
CASSEEEGGYNEQFF
>TRBJ2-2|-|-|TRBV27
TGTGCCAGCAGTTTATTAGGTGGACAGCTCAACACCGGGGAGCTGTTTTTT
CASSLLGGQLNTGELFF
>TRBJ1-2|few|-|TRBV25-1
TGTGCCAGCAGTTCCCTCGGACATAACTATGGCTACACCTTC
CASSSLGHNYGYTF
>TRBJ2-2|-|-|TRBV6-6
TGTGCCAGCAGCTCCACAGGGCTGAACACCGGGGAGCTGTTTTTT
CASSSTGLNTGELFF
>TRBJ2-2|-|-|TRBV6-1
TGTGCCAGCAGTGAAGCGCCCAGGAACACCGGGGAGCTGTTTTTT
CASSEAPRNTGELFF
>TRBJ2-3|-|TRBD2|TRBV6-4
TGTGCCAGCAGTGACCGCTGGGGGGGGAAAGATACGCAGTATTTT
CASSDRWGGKDTQYF
>TRBJ2-3|-|TRBD2|TRBV4-3
TGCGCCAGCAGCCGCTGGACCGGGACTAGCGGGAGGAAACTCACAGATACGCAGTATTTT
CASSRWTGTSGRKLTDTQYF
>TRBJ2-3|-|-|TRBV27
TGTGCCAGCAGTCTACAGGGTCTTCTGTTAGATACGCAGTATTTT
CASSLQGLLLDTQYF
>TRBJ2-2|-|-|TRBV5-4
TGTGCCAGCAGCACCGGGACTTTTCATACCGGGGAGCTGTTTTTT
CASSTGTFHTGELFF
>TRBJ2-2|-|-|TRBV4-3
TGCGCCAGCAGCCGTATCCGGCAGGGCGCGAACACCGGGGAGCTGTTTTTT
CASSRIRQGANTGELFF